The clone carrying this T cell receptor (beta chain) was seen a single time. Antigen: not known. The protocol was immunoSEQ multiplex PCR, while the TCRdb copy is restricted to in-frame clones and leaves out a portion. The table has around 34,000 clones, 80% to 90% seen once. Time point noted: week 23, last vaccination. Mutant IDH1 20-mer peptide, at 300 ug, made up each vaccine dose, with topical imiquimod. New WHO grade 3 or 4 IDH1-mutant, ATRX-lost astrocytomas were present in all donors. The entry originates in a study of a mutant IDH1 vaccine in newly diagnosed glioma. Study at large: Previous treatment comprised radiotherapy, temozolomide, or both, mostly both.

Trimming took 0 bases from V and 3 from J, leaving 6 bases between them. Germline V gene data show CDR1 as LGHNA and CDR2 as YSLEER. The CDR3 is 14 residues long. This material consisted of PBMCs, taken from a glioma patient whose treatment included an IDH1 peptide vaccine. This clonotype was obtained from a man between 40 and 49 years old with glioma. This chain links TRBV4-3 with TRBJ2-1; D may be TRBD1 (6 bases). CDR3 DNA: TGCGCCAGCAGCCAAGAACAGGGCTACAATGAGCAGTTCTTC. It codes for CASSQEQGYNEQFF.